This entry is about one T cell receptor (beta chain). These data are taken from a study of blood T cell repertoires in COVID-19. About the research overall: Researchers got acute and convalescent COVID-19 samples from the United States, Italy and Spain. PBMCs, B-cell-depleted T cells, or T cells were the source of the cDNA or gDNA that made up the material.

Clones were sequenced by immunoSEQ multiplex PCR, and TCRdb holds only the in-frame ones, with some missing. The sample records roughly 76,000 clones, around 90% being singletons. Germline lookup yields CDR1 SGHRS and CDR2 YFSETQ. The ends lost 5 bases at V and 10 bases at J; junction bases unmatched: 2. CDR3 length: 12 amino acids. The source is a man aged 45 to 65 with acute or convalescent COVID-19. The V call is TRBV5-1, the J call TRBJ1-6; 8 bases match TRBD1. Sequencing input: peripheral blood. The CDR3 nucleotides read TGCGCCAGCAGGACAGGGGAGTCACCCCTCCACTTT. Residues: CASRTGESPLHF. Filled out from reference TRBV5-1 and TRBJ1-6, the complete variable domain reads KAGVTQTPRYLIKTRGQQVTLSCSPISGHRSVSWYQQTPGQGLQFLFEYFSETQRNKGNFPGRFSGRQFSNSRSEMNVSTLELGDSALYLCASRTGESPLHFGNGTRLTVT.